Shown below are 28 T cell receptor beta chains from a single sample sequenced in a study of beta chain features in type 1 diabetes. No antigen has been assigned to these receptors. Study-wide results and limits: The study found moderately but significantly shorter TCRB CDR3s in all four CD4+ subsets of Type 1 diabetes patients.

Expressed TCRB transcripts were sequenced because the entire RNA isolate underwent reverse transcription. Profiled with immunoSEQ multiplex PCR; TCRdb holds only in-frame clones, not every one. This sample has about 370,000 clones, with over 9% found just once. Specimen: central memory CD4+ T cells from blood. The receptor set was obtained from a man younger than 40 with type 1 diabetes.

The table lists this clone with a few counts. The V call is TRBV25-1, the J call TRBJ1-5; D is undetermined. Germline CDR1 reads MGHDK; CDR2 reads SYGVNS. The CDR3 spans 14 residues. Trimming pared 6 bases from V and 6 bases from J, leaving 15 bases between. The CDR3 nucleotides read TGTGCCAGCAGGGGCCCAGCAGCGACTCAGCCCCAGCATTTT. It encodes CASRGPAATQPQHF.

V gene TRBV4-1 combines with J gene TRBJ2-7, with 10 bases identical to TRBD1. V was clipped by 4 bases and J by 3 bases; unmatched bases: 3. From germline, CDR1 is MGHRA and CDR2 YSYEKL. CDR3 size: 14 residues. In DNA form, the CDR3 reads TGCGCCAGCAGCCGGGGACAGGGGTTCTACGAGCAGTACTTC. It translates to CASSRGQGFYEQYF.

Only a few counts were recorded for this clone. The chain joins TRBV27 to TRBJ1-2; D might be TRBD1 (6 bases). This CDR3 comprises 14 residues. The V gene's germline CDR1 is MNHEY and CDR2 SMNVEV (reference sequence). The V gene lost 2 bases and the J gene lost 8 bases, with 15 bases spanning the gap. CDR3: CASSLTGPLYGYTF. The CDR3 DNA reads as TGTGCCAGCAGTTTAACAGGGCCGCTATACGGCTACACCTTC.

CDR3 sequence: CASSFEGLGEKLFF. DNA of the CDR3: TGCGCCAGCAGCTTCGAGGGGTTAGGTGAAAAACTGTTTTTT. The gene calls are TRBV5-1 and TRBJ1-4, with D possibly TRBD1 on 5 matching bases. This CDR3 has 14 amino acids. CDR1 and CDR2 (germline): SGHRS, YFSETQ. The V end was cut by 2 bases, the J end by 7 bases, with 12 bases between.

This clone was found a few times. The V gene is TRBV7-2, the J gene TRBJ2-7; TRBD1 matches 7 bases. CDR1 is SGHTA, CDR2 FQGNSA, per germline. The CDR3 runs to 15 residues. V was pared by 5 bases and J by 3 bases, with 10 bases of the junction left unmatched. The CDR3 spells CASSLDRDAVYEQYF. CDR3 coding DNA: TGTGCCAGCAGCCTCGACAGGGACGCCGTCTACGAGCAGTACTTC.

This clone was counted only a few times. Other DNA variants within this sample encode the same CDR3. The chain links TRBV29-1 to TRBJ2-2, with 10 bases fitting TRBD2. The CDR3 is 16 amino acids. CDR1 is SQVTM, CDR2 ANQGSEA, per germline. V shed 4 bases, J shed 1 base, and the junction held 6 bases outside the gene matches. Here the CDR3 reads CSVGGSSGGNTGELFF. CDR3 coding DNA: TGCAGCGTTGGAGGGTCTAGCGGGGGGAACACCGGGGAGCTGTTTTTT.

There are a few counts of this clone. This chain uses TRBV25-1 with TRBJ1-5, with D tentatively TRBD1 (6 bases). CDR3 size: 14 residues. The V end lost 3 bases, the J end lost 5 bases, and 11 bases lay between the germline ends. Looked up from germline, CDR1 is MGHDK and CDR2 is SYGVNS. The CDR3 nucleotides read TGTGCCAGCAGTGATAGACAGGCTGATCAGCCCCAGCATTTT. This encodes CASSDRQADQPQHF.

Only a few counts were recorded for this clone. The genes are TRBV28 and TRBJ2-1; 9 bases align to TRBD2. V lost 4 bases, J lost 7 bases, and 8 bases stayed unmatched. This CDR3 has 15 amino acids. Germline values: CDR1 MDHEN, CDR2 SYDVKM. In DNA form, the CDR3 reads TGTGCCAGCAGTTCTCCCGGGACTAGCTTGAATGAGCAGTTCTTC. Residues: CASSSPGTSLNEQFF.

This CDR3 reads CASSPTGHPERYEQYF. CDR3 DNA: TGTGCCAGCAGCCCCACCGGACACCCTGAAAGGTACGAGCAGTACTTC. This chain uses TRBV4-2 with TRBJ2-7, with a tentative D call TRBD1 (5 bases). V shed 4 bases and J shed 4 bases, with 20 bases lying between them. The CDR3 totals 16 residues. Germline V gene lookup returns CDR1 LGHNA and CDR2 YNFKEQ.

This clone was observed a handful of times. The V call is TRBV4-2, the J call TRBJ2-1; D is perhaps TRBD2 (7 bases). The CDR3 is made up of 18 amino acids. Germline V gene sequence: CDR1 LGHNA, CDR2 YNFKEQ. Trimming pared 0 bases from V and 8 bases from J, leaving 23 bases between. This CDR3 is CASSQDRGAGRLKHEQFF. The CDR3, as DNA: TGTGCCAGCAGCCAAGATCGGGGGGCCGGGCGACTTAAACATGAGCAGTTCTTC.

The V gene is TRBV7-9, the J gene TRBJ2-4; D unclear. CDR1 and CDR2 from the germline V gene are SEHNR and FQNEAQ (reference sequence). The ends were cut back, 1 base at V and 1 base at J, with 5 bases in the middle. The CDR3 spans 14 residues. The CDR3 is CASSLEAAKNIQYF. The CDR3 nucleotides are TGTGCCAGCAGCTTAGAAGCTGCCAAAAACATTCAGTACTTC.

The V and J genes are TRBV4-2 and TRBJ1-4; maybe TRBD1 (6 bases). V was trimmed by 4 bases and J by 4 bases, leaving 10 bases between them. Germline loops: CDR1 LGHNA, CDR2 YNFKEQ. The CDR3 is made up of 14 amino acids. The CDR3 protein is CASSPRQVNEKLFF. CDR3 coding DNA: TGTGCCAGCAGCCCCCGACAGGTTAATGAAAAACTGTTTTTT.

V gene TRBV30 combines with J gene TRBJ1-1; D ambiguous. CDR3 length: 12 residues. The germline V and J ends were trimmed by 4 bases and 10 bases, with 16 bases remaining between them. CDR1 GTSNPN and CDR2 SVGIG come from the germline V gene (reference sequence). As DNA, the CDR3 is TGTGCCTGGATGAGAAGGAGGCTCGGAGCTTTCTTT. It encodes CAWMRRRLGAFF.

The CDR3 region has the DNA TGTGCCAGTGTTGACAGTCTAAATCAGCCCCAGCATTTT. Translating gives CASVDSLNQPQHF. V and J are TRBV2 and TRBJ1-5; possibly TRBD1 for D (5 bases). The CDR3 is 13 amino acids. CDR1 SNHLY and CDR2 FYNNEI come from the germline V gene. V lost 9 bases and J 4 bases, leaving 13 bases between the germline ends.

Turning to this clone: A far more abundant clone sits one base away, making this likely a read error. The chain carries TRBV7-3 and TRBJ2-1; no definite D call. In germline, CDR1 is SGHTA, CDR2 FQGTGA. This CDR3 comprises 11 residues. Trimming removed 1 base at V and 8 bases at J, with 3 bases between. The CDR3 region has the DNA TGTGCCAGCAGCTTAATCGATGAGCAGTTCTTC. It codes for CASSLIDEQFF.

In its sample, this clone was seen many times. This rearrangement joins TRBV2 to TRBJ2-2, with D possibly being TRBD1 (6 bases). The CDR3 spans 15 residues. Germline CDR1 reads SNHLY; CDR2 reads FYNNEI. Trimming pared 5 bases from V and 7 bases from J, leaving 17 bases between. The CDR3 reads CASSPQGPSSGELFF. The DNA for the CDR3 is TGTGCCAGCAGTCCACAGGGACCGAGTAGCGGGGAGCTGTTTTTT.

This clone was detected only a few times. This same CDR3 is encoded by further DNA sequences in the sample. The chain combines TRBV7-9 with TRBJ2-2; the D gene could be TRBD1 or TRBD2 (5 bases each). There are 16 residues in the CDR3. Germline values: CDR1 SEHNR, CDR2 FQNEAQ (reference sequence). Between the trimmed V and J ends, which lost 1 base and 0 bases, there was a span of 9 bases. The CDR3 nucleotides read TGTGCCAGCAGCTTAGGATTGGGGGCGAACACCGGGGAGCTGTTTTTT. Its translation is CASSLGLGANTGELFF. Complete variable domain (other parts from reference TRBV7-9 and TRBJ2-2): DTGVSQNPRHKITKRGQNVTFRCDPISEHNRLYWYRQTLGQGPEFLTYFQNEAQLEKSRLLSDRFSAERPKGSFSTLEIQRTEQGDSAMYLCASSLGLGANTGELFFGEGSRLTVL.

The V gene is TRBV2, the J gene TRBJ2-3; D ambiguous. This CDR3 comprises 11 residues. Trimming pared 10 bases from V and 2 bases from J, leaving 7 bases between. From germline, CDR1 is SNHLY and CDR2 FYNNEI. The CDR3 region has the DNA TGTGCCACGGCCTTCACAGATACGCAGTATTTT. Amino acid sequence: CATAFTDTQYF.

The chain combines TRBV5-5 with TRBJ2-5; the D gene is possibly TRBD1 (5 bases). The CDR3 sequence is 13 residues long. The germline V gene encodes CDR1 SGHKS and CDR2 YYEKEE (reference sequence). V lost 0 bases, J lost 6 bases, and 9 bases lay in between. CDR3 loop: CASSLEGRKTQYF. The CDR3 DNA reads TGTGCCAGCAGCTTGGAGGGGCGAAAGACCCAGTACTTC.

CDR3 nucleotides: TGTGCCAGCATAGCGGCATTTAGGAACACTGAAGCTTTCTTT. Translating it yields CASIAAFRNTEAFF. The chain uses TRBV28 and TRBJ1-1; D call uncertain. CDR3 size: 14 residues. Germline V gives CDR1 MDHEN, CDR2 SYDVKM. Trimming removed 7 bases at V and 1 base at J, with 13 bases between.

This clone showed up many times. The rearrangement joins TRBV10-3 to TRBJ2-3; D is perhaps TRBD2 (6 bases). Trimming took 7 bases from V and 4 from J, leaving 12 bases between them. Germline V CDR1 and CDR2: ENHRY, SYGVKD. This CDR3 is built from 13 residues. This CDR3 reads CAINREKADTQYF. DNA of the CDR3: TGTGCCATCAACCGGGAGAAGGCAGATACGCAGTATTTT.

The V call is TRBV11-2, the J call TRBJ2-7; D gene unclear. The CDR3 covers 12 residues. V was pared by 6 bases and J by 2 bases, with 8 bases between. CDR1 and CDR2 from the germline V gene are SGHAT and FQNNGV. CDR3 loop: CASRIYPYEQYF. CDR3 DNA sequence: TGTGCCAGCAGGATCTATCCCTACGAGCAGTACTTC.

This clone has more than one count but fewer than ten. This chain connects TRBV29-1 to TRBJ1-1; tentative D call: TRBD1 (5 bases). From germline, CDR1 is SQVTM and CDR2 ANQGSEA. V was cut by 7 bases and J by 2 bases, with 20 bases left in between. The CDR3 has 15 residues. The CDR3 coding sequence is TGCAGCGGCAGACATGACGGGGGGATTAACACTGAAGCTTTCTTT. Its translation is CSGRHDGGINTEAFF.

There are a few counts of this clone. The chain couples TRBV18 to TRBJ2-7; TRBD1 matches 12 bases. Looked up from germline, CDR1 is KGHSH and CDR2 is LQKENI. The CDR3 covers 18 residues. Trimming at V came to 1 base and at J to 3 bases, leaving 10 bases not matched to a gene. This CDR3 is CASSPRDRGRRTDYEQYF. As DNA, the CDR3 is TGTGCCAGCTCACCACGGGACAGGGGGCGCAGGACAGACTACGAGCAGTACTTC.

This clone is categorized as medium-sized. This CDR3 reads CASSHPEWEGRVNEQFF. CDR3 in DNA: TGTGCCAGCAGCCACCCAGAGTGGGAGGGCCGAGTCAATGAGCAGTTCTTC. The rearrangement joins TRBV14 to TRBJ2-1, with 7 bases matching TRBD2. The V gene's germline CDR1 is SGHDN and CDR2 FVKESK. Trimming cost V 3 bases and J 6 bases; bases outside gene matches: 14. CDR3 size: 17 residues.

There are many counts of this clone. CDR3 sequence (DNA): TGTGCCAGCAGCTTACAGCCCTCTAACAATGAGCAGTTCTTC. This codes for CASSLQPSNNEQFF. The chain recombines TRBV7-2 with TRBJ2-1; no reliable D call. The V and J ends lost 2 bases and 5 bases respectively, with 10 bases between them. The germline V gene has CDR1 SGHTA and CDR2 FQGNSA. The CDR3 covers 14 residues.

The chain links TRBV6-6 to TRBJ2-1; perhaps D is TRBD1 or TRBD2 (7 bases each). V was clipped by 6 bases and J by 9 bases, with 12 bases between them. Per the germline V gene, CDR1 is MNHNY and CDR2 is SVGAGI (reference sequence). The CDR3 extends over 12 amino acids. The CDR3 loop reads CASRTGRGEQFF. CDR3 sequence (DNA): TGTGCCAGCAGGACAGGGAGGGGTGAGCAGTTCTTC.

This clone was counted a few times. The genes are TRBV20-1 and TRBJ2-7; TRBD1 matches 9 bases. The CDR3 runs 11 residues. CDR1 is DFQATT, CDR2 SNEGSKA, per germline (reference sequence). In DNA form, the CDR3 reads TGCATAGGAGGACAGGGGAACGAGCAGTACTTC. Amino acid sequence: CIGGQGNEQYF.